The 31 T cell receptor beta chains presented below share a single source sample, sequenced in a study of monozygotic twins with inflammatory bowel disease. For each CDR3 protein, TCRdb gives one entry from its re-call of the 5' RACE reads, without DNA. Its table records around 450,000 distinct CDR3 sequences. Source material: blood. The receptors derive from a human donor with ulcerative colitis or Crohn's disease, or a healthy co-twin of an affected twin (not recorded which).

V gene TRBV4-3 combines with J gene TRBJ2-4. There are 16 residues in the CDR3. Germline lookup yields CDR1 LGHNA and CDR2 YSLEER. The CDR3 reads CASSQDLGSGKNIQYF.

The chain has TRBV11-2 and TRBJ2-1. This CDR3 comprises 18 residues. Germline V gene lookup returns CDR1 SGHAT and CDR2 FQNNGV. CDR3 sequence: CASSLEGLAGSSYNEQFF.

The chain couples TRBV5-1 to TRBJ2-1; TCRdb designates TRBD1, a call that cannot be tested without DNA. CDR1 and CDR2 from the germline V gene are SGHRS and YFSETQ. This CDR3 is built from 14 residues. CDR3 sequence reads: CASTIPGVRNEQFF.

The chain combines TRBV2 with TRBJ1-5; lacking DNA, the TRBD1 call made by TCRdb goes unchecked. The germline CDR1 and CDR2 sequences are SNHLY and FYNNEI. The CDR3 has 15 amino acids. The chain's CDR3 is CASVWDKGGDQPQHF.

The CDR3: CASSFQGACQPQHF. The chain links TRBV12-1 to TRBJ1-5; the D call of TRBD1 rests on TCRdb alone, since no DNA is present to check it. TRBV12-1 is reported as a pseudogene. The CDR3 contains 14 residues.

The V gene is TRBV19, the J gene TRBJ2-7; with no DNA, the TCRdb D assignment of TRBD1 cannot be verified. This CDR3 region has 13 residues. Germline CDR1 is LNHDA and CDR2 is SQIVND (reference sequence). The CDR3 spells CATSPLGDYEQYF.

The rearrangement uses TRBV7-2 and TRBJ2-1; with no DNA, the TCRdb D assignment of TRBD2 cannot be verified. This CDR3 region has 16 residues. Looked up from germline, CDR1 is SGHTA and CDR2 is FQGNSA. This CDR3 is CASSLILAGGMNEQFF.

The chain carries TRBV15 and TRBJ2-2; TCRdb designates TRBD1, a call that cannot be tested without DNA. This CDR3 has 14 amino acids. Germline V gene sequence: CDR1 LNHNV, CDR2 YYDKDF (reference sequence). CDR3 loop: CATSIRVDTGELFF.

The gene calls are TRBV20-1 and TRBJ2-3. The CDR3 is 12 amino acids. CDR1 is DFQATT and CDR2 is SNEGSKA in the germline V gene (reference sequence). CDR3 protein: CSATASTDTQYF.

This rearrangement joins TRBV4-2 to TRBJ1-5. The CDR3 extends over 13 amino acids. Germline V lookup: CDR1 LGHNA, CDR2 YNFKEQ. The CDR3 here is CASSQDQHQPQHF.

The chain uses TRBV7-2 and TRBJ2-7. Germline CDR1 SGHTA, CDR2 FQGNSA. CDR3 length: 13 residues. CDR3 protein: CASSLGPLDEQYF.

The chain uses TRBV12-3 or TRBV12-4 and TRBJ2-2; TCRdb's D call of TRBD1 is untestable without DNA. This CDR3 has 15 residues. The CDR3 sequence is CASTGEQGFTGELFF.

CDR3 sequence reads: CASSLVYQETQYF. The V gene is TRBV5-1, the J gene TRBJ2-5. This CDR3 spans 13 amino acids. CDR1 is SGHRS, CDR2 YFSETQ, per germline. Based on the CDR3 plus reference TRBV5-1 and TRBJ2-5, the full variable domain is KAGVTQTPRYLIKTRGQQVTLSCSPISGHRSVSWYQQTPGQGLQFLFEYFSETQRNKGNFPGRFSGRQFSNSRSEMNVSTLELGDSALYLCASSLVYQETQYFGPGTRLLVL.

The chain is built from TRBV6-1 and TRBJ2-5; TCRdb's D gene call, TRBD1, goes unchecked for lack of DNA. The CDR3 spans 15 residues. CDR1 and CDR2 from the germline V gene are MNHNS and SASEGT. The CDR3 here is CASSPPGGGRETQYF.

The chain joins TRBV10-3 to TRBJ1-1. Germline loops: CDR1 ENHRY, CDR2 SYGVKD. This CDR3 contains 13 residues. CDR3: CAIMNSQNTEAFF.

The chain is built from TRBV30 and TRBJ1-1. Germline lookup yields CDR1 GTSNPN and CDR2 SVGIG (reference sequence). The CDR3 has 11 residues. CDR3 sequence reads: CAWSRADEAFF. The variable domain in full, completed from reference TRBV30 and TRBJ1-1, reads SQTIHQWPATLVQPVGSPLSLECTVEGTSNPNLYWYRQAAGRGLQLLFYSVGIGQISSEVPQNLSASRPQDRQFILSSKKLLLSDSGFYLCAWSRADEAFFGQGTRLTVV.

V is TRBV12-3 or TRBV12-4 and J is TRBJ1-5. This CDR3 has 11 residues. CDR3 amino acids: CASSLKGPQHF.

This chain connects TRBV9 to TRBJ2-3. The CDR3 totals 12 residues. CDR1 and CDR2 from the germline V gene are SGDLS and YYNGEE. The CDR3 sequence: CASSVAGDTQYF.

The chain couples TRBV4-2 to TRBJ2-2; absent DNA, TCRdb's TRBD2 call cannot be checked. CDR1 and CDR2 (germline): LGHNA, YNFKEQ. The CDR3 sequence is 19 residues long. The CDR3 protein is CASSQDTGRRGSYTGELFF.

The J gene is TRBJ2-3, the V gene TRBV25-1; lacking DNA, the TRBD2 call made by TCRdb goes unchecked. Germline lookup yields CDR1 MGHDK and CDR2 SYGVNS. This CDR3 region has 16 residues. The CDR3 spells CARAWGSGGGTDTQYF.

The gene calls are TRBV27 and TRBJ1-1. CDR1 MNHEY and CDR2 SMNVEV come from the germline V gene (reference sequence). The CDR3 extends over 14 amino acids. This chain's CDR3 is CASSAGGFSTEAFF.

This sequence joins TRBV5-4 and TRBJ2-3; TCRdb's D call, TRBD1, is unchecked because there is no DNA. CDR3 size: 15 residues. The V gene's germline CDR1 is SGHNT and CDR2 YYREEE (reference sequence). The CDR3 spells CASSSGGGEADTQYF.

The chain couples TRBV11-3 to TRBJ2-7; checking the TCRdb D call of TRBD1 is not possible without DNA. The germline V gene has CDR1 SGHNT and CDR2 YENEEA. The CDR3 length is 15 residues. CDR3 sequence: CASSPGQGTTYEQYF.

V usage is TRBV29-1 and J usage is TRBJ2-3; the D call from TCRdb, TRBD2, cannot be confirmed without DNA. Germline V gene data show CDR1 as SQVTM and CDR2 as ANQGSEA. The CDR3 has 13 residues. The CDR3 loop is CSVGAPVTDTQYF.

The CDR3 sequence: CASTLRSRGEQYF. The rearrangement links TRBV12-3 or TRBV12-4 to TRBJ2-7; there is no DNA to check the TCRdb D call of TRBD1. The CDR3 is 13 residues long.

This sequence joins TRBV7-2 and TRBJ2-7; TCRdb proposes TRBD1, but this gene call is untestable without DNA. The V gene's germline CDR1 is SGHTA and CDR2 FQGNSA. This CDR3 is 13 amino acids long. The CDR3 region is CASNPQGTYEQYF.

V gene TRBV27 combines with J gene TRBJ1-5; absent DNA, TCRdb's TRBD1 call cannot be checked. The CDR3 sequence is 14 residues long. Looked up from germline, CDR1 is MNHEY and CDR2 is SMNVEV (reference sequence). CDR3 sequence reads: CASSFAGVNQPQHF.

The chain carries TRBV20-1 and TRBJ2-3. Germline V gene lookup returns CDR1 DFQATT and CDR2 SNEGSKA (reference sequence). This CDR3 region has 13 residues. CDR3 amino acids: CSARDQNTDTQYF.

The rearrangement links TRBV7-2 to TRBJ1-5; the TRBD1 assignment by TCRdb is unverifiable without DNA. Germline V gene data show CDR1 as SGHTA and CDR2 as FQGNSA. There are 14 residues in the CDR3. CDR3 region: CASSPGGAGQPQHF.

The chain employs TRBV4-1 and TRBJ1-2; the TCRdb D gene call, TRBD1, has no DNA to confirm it. The CDR3 consists of 15 residues. Germline CDR1 is MGHRA and CDR2 is YSYEKL. The CDR3 reads CASSQGWGSNYGYTF.

The chain employs TRBV23-1 and TRBJ1-4. TRBV23-1 is an ORF for which the function is uncertain. The CDR3 consists of 17 residues. CDR3 amino acids: CASSRSPRVGPNEKLFF.